Listed below are T cell receptor beta chains from one sample, sequenced in a study of OX40 agonist ivuxolimab in advanced cancers. The data were produced by immunoSEQ multiplex PCR, yet TCRdb's version contains in-frame clones alone and is incomplete. Among fewer than 85,000 clones, around 83% were seen once, and the ten largest hold around 0.76%. Sequenced material: CD4+ or CD8+ T cells sorted from blood, taken in a trial of the OX40 agonist ivuxolimab. The receptor source for this set is an adult with an advanced solid tumor such as melanoma, head and neck, liver or kidney cancer. The conserved cysteine and the conserved F or W are not part of the CDR3 here. The D gene is left open where the match is weak.

v_call	j_call	d_call	cdr3_aa
TRBV7-2	TRBJ1-3	TRBD1	ASSPRGGGVGNTIY
TRBV6-1	TRBJ1-2	TRBD1	ASTRDRGFEGYT
TRBV4-2	TRBJ1-2	TRBD1	ASSQDWTGNGYT
TRBV11-1	TRBJ2-3	NA	ASSLSSFSTDTQY
TRBV7-9	TRBJ2-5	NA	ALGRYQETQY
TRBV5-6	TRBJ2-7	TRBD2	ASSRTSGYTYEQY
TRBV5-1	TRBJ2-3	TRBD2	ASSWGLAGGSVTDTQY
TRBV11-2	TRBJ2-1	TRBD2	ASSKTSGGINEQF
TRBV10-3	TRBJ1-1	TRBD1	AISPSGGTEAF
TRBV9	TRBJ2-2	TRBD2	ASTSGYDTGELF
TRBV5-6	TRBJ1-1	NA	ASSPGRAEAF
TRBV28	TRBJ2-1	TRBD2	ASRTRGGRYNEQF
TRBV18	TRBJ2-1	TRBD2	ASSPPGLAPYNEQF
TRBV5-5	TRBJ2-5	NA	ASSGQLPETQY
TRBV19	TRBJ2-7	NA	ASSGPQTQSSYEQY
TRBV6-5	TRBJ2-3	NA	ASSYSYGTDTQY
TRBV10-1	TRBJ1-5	NA	ASAGGEGNQPQH
TRBV11-3	TRBJ2-1	TRBD2	ASSWTSGRARQF
TRBV18	TRBJ1-1	NA	ASSPREGIMDTEAF
TRBV11-2	TRBJ2-5	NA	ASSLGGGPQETQY
TRBV7-3	TRBJ2-7	NA	ASSGGPHYEQY
TRBV5-4	TRBJ2-2	NA	ASRVDPGTGELF
TRBV5-4	TRBJ2-7	NA	ASSLDRYEQY
TRBV7-9	TRBJ2-7	TRBD1	ASSLGQGSGFFYEQY
TRBV28	TRBJ1-3	NA	ASKVGGGSGNTIY
TRBV5-1	TRBJ2-7	TRBD1	ASSLGRDRGDEQY
TRBV29-1	TRBJ2-1	NA	SAGQYEQF
TRBV6-5	TRBJ1-1	NA	ASRAEQGSTEAF
TRBV7-9	TRBJ2-4	TRBD1	ASSSRQGNLAKNIQY
TRBV19	TRBJ1-3	NA	ASKGRISGNTIY
TRBV13	TRBJ1-2	TRBD1	ASSRETGTYGYT
TRBV18	TRBJ2-2	NA	ASSPPRASGELF
TRBV5-4	TRBJ2-3	TRBD2	ASSGRLAGAGTDTQY
TRBV19	TRBJ1-5	NA	ASSITYNQPQH
TRBV7-9	TRBJ2-7	NA	ASSPHGPEQY
TRBV4-1	TRBJ1-1	TRBD1	ASSQETGRTEAF
TRBV7-3	TRBJ2-5	TRBD2	ASSLKASREGETQY
TRBV5-1	TRBJ1-1	TRBD1	ASTITPGQGNTEAF
TRBV27	TRBJ2-3	NA	ASSTIATDTQY
TRBV2	TRBJ1-5	TRBD1	ASSRQGRDQPQH
TRBV4-2	TRBJ2-2	TRBD2	ASSQEGGSGSVGELF
TRBV21-1	TRBJ2-2	NA	ASSSRDRGTGELF
TRBV5-8	TRBJ2-2	TRBD2	ASSRGLANTGELF
TRBV19	TRBJ2-3	TRBD2	ASTPTSRGGLSDTQY
TRBV30	TRBJ1-2	NA	AWRKGGYT
TRBV2	TRBJ1-6	NA	ASMDTYNSPLH
TRBV5-1	TRBJ1-2	TRBD1	ASRRQGAEGYT
TRBV6-5	TRBJ2-2	NA	ASSRRDGNTGELF